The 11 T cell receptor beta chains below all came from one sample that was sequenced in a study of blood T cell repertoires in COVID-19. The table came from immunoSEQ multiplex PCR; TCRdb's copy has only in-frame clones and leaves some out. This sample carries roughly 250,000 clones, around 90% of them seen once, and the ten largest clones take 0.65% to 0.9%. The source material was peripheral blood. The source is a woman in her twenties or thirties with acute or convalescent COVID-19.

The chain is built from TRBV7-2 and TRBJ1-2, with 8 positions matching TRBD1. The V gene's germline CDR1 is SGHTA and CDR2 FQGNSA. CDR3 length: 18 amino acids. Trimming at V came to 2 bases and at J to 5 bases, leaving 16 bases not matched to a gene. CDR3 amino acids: CASSLSPQGGQGAYGYTF. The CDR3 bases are TGTGCCAGCAGCTTATCGCCACAAGGAGGGCAGGGGGCATATGGCTACACCTTC.

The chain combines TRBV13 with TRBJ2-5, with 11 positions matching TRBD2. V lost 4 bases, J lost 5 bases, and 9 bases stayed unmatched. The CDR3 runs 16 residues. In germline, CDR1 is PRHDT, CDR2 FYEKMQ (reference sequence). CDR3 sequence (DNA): TGTGCCAGCAGCTCCCGGACTAGCGGGTTGAGGGAGACCCAGTACTTC. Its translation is CASSSRTSGLRETQYF.

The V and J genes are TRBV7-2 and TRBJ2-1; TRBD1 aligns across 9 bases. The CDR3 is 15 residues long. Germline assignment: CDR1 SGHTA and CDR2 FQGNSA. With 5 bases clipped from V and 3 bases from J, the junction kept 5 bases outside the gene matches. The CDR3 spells CASSQTGGGYNEQFF. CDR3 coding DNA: TGTGCCAGCAGCCAAACAGGGGGCGGCTACAATGAGCAGTTCTTC.

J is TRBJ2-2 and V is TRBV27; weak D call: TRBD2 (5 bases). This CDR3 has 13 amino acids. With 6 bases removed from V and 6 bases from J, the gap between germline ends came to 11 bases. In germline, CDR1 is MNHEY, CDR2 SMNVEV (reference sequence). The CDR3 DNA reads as TGTGCCAGCAGCAAGCTAGCCGCCGGGGAGCTGTTTTTT. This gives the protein CASSKLAAGELFF.

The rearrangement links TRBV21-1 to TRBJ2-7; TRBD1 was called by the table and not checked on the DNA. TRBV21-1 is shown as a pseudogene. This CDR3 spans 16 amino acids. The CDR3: CASRKGPRTGSVEQYF. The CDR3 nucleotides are TGTGCCAGCAGGAAAGGGCCCCGGACAGGGTCGGTAGAGCAGTACTTC.

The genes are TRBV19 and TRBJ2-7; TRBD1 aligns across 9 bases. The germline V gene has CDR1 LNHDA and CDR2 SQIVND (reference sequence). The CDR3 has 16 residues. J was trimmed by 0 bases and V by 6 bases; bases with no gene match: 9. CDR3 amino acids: CASSTPQGAGSYEQYF. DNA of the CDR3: TGTGCCAGTAGCACCCCACAGGGGGCGGGCTCCTACGAGCAGTACTTC.

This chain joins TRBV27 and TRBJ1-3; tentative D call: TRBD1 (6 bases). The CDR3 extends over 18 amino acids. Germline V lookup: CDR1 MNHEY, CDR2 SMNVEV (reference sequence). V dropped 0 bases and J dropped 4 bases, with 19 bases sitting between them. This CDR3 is CASSLSIPQGLGGNTIYF. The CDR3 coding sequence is TGTGCCAGCAGTTTATCGATCCCCCAGGGGCTTGGAGGAAACACCATATATTTT.

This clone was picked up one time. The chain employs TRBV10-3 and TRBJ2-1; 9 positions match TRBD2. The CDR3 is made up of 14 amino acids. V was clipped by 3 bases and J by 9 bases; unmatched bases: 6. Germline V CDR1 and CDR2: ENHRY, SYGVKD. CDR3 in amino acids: CAISDAGGPGEQFF. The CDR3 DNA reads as TGTGCCATCAGTGATGCGGGAGGGCCCGGTGAGCAGTTCTTC.

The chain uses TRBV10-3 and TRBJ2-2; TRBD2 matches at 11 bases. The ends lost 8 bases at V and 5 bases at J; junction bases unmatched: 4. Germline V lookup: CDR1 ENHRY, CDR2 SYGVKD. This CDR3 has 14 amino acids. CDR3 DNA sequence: TGTGCCATCCTGGGGACTAGCGGAACCGGGGAGCTGTTTTTT. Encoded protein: CAILGTSGTGELFF.

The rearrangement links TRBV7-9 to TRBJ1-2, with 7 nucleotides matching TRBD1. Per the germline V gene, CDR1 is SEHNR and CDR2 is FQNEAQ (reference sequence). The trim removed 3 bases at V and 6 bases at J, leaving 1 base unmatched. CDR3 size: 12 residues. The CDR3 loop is CASSFDRDGYTF. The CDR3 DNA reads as TGTGCCAGCAGCTTCGACAGGGATGGCTACACCTTC.

The CDR3 here is CASTPRGETYRQPQHF. As DNA, the CDR3 is TGTGCCAGCACTCCCCGCGGGGAGACTTATCGTCAGCCCCAGCATTTT. The rearrangement joins TRBV6-6 to TRBJ1-5; D is uncertain. V was pared by 7 bases and J by 6 bases, with 22 bases between. The CDR3 is made up of 16 amino acids. Germline assignment: CDR1 MNHNY and CDR2 SVGAGI (reference sequence).